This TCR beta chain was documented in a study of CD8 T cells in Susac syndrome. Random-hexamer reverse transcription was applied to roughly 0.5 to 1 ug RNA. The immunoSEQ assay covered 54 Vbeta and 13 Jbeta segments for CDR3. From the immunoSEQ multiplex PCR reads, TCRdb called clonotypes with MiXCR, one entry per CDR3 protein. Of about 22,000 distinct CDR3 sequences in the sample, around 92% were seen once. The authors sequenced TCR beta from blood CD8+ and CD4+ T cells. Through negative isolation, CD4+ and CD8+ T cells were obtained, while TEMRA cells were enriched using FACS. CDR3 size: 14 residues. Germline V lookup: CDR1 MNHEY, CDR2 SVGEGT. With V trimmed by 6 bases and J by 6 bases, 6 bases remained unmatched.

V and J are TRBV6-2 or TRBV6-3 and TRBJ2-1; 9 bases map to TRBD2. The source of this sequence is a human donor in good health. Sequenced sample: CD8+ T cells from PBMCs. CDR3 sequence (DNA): TGTGCCAGCAGGTTGGGACTAGCTGGCAATGAGCAGTTCTTC. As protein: CASRLGLAGNEQFF.